This TCR beta chain is drawn from a study of regulatory T cells in long-lasting Graves disease. Time point in this sample: persistent/refractory GD, antithyroid drugs over 5 years with positive TRAb. The TCR library was prepared using RNA isolated from PBMCs. The CDR3 runs to 15 residues. Trimming took off 5 bases at V and 7 bases at J, with 15 bases between the two ends. Germline CDR1 reads SGHAT; CDR2 reads FQNNGV. Study results and limitations: Blood alone, not thyroid tissue, was studied.

This clonotype was recorded many times. Its antigen remains unknown. Through Arm-PCR of CDR3 regions and iRepertoire HTBI primers, TCR beta libraries were built. A single record per CDR3 protein comes from TCRdb applying MiXCR to the multiplex PCR reads. Among 390,000 or so distinct CDR3 sequences listed, roughly 24% were seen once. The source is a woman aged 40 to 50 with Graves disease. The chain combines TRBV11-2 with TRBJ1-6; possible D gene TRBD1, 6 bases. The material sequenced was peripheral blood mononuclear cells (PBMCs), taken when the disease was refractory, from a patient treated with antithyroid drugs. The CDR3 region is CASSRRGGANSPLHF. The CDR3 region has the DNA TGTGCCAGCAGCCGTCGGGGGGGGGCGAATTCACCCCTCCACTTT.